Listed below are T cell receptor beta chains from one sample, sequenced in a study of blood T cells in healthy people across ages. TCRdb re-analysed the 5' RACE reads in MiXCR, keeping a single row per CDR3 protein. The table has over 950,000 distinct CDR3 sequences, about two fifths seen once; the top ten hold around 14%. The sample consisted of blood. The receptors were gathered from a man aged 18-30 years in good health. Both conserved end residues are part of each CDR3. A D gene is named only where the DNA matches it firmly. Expanded clones get a size class; other rows say once, few or many, or leave the size out.

>TRBD1|TRBJ1-2|TRBV28|NA
TGTGCCAGCAGAGCAGGGGGCTCGGGCGGCTACACCTTC
CASRAGGSGGYTF
>TRBD2|TRBJ2-5|TRBV11-2|NA
TGTGCCAGCAGTCTTATAAGCGGGGGAAGGAATGAGCAGTACTTC
CASSLISGGRNEQYF
>TRBD2|TRBJ2-5|TRBV13|many
TGTGCCAGCAGCTTACTGACGGGTCGGGGGGGTCAAGAGACCCAGTACTTC
CASSLLTGRGGQETQYF
>NA|TRBJ2-1|TRBV5-1|once
TGCGCCAGCAGCTCGGGGCCGGGGAGCTCCTACAATGAGCAGTTCTTC
CASSSGPGSSYNEQFF
>NA|TRBJ1-2|TRBV4-1|NA
TGCGCCAGCAGCCAAGAAAAACGTTTACTTCAGGGCTGGGGAGGAGGCTACACCTTC
CASSQEKRLLQGWGGGYTF
>NA|TRBJ2-3|TRBV20-1|NA
TGCAGTGCTTGTCACAGTGATGGCACAGATACGCAGTATTTT
CSACHSDGTDTQYF
>NA|TRBJ2-4|TRBV2|NA
TGTGCCAGCAGCACCGGGACCAACATTCAGTACTTC
CASSTGTNIQYF
>TRBD1|TRBJ1-5|TRBV4-1|few
TGCGCCAGCAGCCATGGACAGGGGGCGGATAGCAATCAGCCCCAGCATTTT
CASSHGQGADSNQPQHF
>TRBD2|TRBJ2-3|TRBV20-1|few
TGCAGTGCCCGGACTAGCGGGGCCGGAGATACGCAGTATTTT
CSARTSGAGDTQYF
>NA|TRBJ2-7|TRBV4-2|NA
TGTGCCAGCAGCCCGGGAGAGCGAAACTCCTACGAGCAGTACTTC
CASSPGERNSYEQYF
>NA|TRBJ1-2|TRBV5-1|few
TGCGCCAGCAGCTTGGACAGGGCGGTTTCGAATGGCTACACCTTC
CASSLDRAVSNGYTF
>TRBD1|TRBJ2-6|TRBV5-4|NA
TGTGCCAGCAGCTCACCGACGGACAGGGGTTCTGGGGCCAACGTCCTGACTTTC
CASSSPTDRGSGANVLTF
>NA|TRBJ1-5|TRBV12-3/TRBV12-4|many
TGTGCCAGCAGCAGGGGTAGCAATCAGCCCCAGCATTTT
CASSRGSNQPQHF
>TRBD1|TRBJ2-3|TRBV12-3/TRBV12-4|few
TGTGCCAGCAGTCAGACAGGGAAAGATTTGGATACGCAGTATTTT
CASSQTGKDLDTQYF
>NA|TRBJ1-4|TRBV7-2|few
TGTGCCAGCAGCTTGGGGGGGGACCGTGGGGAAAAACTGTTTTTT
CASSLGGDRGEKLFF
>TRBD1|TRBJ1-1|TRBV25-1|NA
TGTGCCAGCAGTGAGACACTGACAGGGCGGACTGAAGCTTTCTTT
CASSETLTGRTEAFF
>NA|TRBJ1-1|TRBV12-3/TRBV12-4|NA
TGTGCCAGCAGTTTAGGCCCAATCCGCACTGGAGCTTTCTTT
CASSLGPIRTGAFF
>NA|TRBJ2-7|TRBV20-1|NA
TGCAGTGCTAGAGAAGCGGTGGCCTACGAGCAGTACTTC
CSAREAVAYEQYF
>NA|TRBJ2-5|TRBV2|NA
TGTGCCAGCACTCAAGAAGAGACCCAGTACTTC
CASTQEETQYF
>NA|TRBJ2-2|TRBV6-1|NA
TGTGCCAGCAGTGAAGGGGGGTTCGGGGAGCTGTTTTTT
CASSEGGFGELFF
>NA|TRBJ1-5|TRBV28|NA
TGTGCCACCAAAACAGGAGGTCAGCCCCAGCATTTT
CATKTGGQPQHF
>NA|TRBJ2-6|TRBV3-1|NA
TGTGCCAGCAGCCGAAACTCTGGGGCCAACGTCCTGACTTTC
CASSRNSGANVLTF
>NA|TRBJ1-2|TRBV24-1|NA
TGTGCCACCAGTCAGGGCAGGACCTATGGCTACACCTTC
CATSQGRTYGYTF